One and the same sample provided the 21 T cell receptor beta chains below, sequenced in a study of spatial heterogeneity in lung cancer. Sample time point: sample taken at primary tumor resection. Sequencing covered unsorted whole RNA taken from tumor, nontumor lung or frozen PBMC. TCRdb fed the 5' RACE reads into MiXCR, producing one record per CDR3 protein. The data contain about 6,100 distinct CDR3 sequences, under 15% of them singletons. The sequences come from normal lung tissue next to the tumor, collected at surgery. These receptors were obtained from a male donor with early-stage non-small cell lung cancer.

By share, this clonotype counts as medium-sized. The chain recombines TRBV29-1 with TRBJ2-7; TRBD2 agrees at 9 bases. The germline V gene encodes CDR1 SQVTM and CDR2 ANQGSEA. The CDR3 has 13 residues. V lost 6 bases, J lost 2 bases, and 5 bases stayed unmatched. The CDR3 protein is CSVGLATTYEQYF. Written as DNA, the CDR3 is TGCAGCGTGGGACTAGCAACAACCTACGAGCAGTACTTC.

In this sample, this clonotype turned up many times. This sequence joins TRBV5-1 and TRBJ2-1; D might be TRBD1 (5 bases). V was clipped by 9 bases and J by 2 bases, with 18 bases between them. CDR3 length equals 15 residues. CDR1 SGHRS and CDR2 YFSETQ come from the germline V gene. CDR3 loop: CATGFGLGAYNEQFF. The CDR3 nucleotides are TGCGCCACCGGGTTCGGGCTAGGGGCCTACAATGAGCAGTTCTTC.

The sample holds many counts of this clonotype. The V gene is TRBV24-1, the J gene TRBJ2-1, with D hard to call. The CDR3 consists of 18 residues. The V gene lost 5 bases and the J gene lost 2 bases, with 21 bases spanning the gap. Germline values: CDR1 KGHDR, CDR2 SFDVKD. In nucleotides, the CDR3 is TGTGCCACCAGTGCGTCTTACTTAGTAGACGATCCCTACAATGAGCAGTTCTTC. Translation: CATSASYLVDDPYNEQFF.

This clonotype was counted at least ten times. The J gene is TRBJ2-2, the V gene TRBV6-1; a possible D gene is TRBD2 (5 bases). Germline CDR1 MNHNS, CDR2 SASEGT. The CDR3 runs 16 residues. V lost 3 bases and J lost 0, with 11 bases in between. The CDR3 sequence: CASSDGGGANTGELFF. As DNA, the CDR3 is TGTGCCAGCAGTGATGGAGGAGGCGCGAACACCGGGGAGCTGTTTTTT.

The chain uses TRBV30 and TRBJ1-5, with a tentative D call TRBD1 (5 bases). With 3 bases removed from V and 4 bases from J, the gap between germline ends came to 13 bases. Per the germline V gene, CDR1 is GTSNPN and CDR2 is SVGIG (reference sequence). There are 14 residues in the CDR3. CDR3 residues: CAWSERGRNQPQHF. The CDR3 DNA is TGTGCCTGGAGCGAGAGGGGCAGGAATCAGCCCCAGCATTTT.

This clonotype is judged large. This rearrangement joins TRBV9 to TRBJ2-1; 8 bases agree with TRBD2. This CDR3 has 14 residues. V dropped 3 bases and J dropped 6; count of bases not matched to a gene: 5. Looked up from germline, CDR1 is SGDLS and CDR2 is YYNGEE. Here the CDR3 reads CASSATGTSNEQFF. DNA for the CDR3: TGTGCCAGCAGCGCTACCGGGACTAGCAATGAGCAGTTCTTC. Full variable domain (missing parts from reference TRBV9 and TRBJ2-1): DSGVTQTPKHLITATGQRVTLRCSPRSGDLSVYWYQQSLDQGLQFLIQYYNGEERAKGNILERFSAQQFPDLHSELNLSSLELGDSALYFCASSATGTSNEQFFGPGTRLTVL.

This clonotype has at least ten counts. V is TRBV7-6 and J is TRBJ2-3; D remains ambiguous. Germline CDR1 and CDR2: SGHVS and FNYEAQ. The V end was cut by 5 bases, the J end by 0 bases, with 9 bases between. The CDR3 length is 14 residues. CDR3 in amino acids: CASSQQPSTDTQYF. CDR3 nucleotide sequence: TGTGCCAGCAGCCAACAGCCGAGCACAGATACGCAGTATTTT.

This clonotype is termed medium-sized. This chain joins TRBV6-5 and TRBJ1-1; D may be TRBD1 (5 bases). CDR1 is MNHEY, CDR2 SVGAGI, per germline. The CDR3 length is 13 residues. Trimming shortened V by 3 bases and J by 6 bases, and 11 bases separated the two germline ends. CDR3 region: CASSYGGVSEAFF. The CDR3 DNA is TGTGCCAGCAGTTATGGGGGGGTGTCTGAAGCTTTCTTT.

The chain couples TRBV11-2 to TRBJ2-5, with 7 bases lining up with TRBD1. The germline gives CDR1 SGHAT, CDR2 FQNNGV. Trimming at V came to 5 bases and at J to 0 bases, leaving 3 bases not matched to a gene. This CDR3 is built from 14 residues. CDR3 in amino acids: CASSQQGYQETQYF. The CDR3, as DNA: TGTGCCAGCAGCCAACAGGGGTACCAAGAGACCCAGTACTTC.

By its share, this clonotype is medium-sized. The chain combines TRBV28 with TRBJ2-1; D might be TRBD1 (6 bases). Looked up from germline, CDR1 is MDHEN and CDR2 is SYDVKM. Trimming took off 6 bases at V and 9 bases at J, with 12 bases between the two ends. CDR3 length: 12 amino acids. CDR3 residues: CASRGDIGEQFF. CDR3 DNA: TGTGCCAGCAGGGGGGACATCGGTGAGCAGTTCTTC.

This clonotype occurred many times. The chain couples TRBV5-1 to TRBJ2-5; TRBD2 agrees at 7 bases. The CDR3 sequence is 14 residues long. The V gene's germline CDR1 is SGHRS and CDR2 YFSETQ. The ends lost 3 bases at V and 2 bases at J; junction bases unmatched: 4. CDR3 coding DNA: TGCGCCAGCAGCTCAGGGAGGGATCAAGAGACCCAGTACTTC. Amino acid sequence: CASSSGRDQETQYF.

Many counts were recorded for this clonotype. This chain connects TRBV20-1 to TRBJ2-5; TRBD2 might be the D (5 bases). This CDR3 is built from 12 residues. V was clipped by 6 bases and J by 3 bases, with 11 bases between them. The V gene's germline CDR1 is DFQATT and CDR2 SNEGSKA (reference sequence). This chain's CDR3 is CSAGPAEETQYF. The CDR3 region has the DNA TGCAGTGCCGGTCCAGCGGAAGAGACCCAGTACTTC.

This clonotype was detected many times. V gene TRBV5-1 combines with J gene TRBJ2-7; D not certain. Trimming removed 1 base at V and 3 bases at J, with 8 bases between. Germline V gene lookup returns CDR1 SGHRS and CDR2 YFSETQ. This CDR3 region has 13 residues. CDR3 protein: CASSLIGGYEQYF. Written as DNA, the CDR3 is TGCGCCAGCAGCTTGATAGGCGGCTACGAGCAGTACTTC.

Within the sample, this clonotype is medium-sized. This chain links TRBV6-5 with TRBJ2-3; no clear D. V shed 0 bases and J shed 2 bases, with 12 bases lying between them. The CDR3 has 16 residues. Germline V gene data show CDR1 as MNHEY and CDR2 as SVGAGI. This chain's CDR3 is CASSYSIGGYTDTQYF. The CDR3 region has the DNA TGTGCCAGCAGTTACTCGATTGGCGGTTACACAGATACGCAGTATTTT.

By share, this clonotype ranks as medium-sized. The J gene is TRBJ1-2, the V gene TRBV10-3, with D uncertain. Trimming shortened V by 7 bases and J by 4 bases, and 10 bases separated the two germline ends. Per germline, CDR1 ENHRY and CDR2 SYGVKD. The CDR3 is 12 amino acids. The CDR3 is CAINSGFYGYTF. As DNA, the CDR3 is TGTGCCATCAACTCCGGATTCTATGGCTACACCTTC.

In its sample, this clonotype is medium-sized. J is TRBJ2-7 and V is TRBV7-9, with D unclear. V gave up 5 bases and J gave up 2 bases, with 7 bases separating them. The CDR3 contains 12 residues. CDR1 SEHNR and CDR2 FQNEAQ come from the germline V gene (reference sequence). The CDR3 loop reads CASSPTPYEQYF. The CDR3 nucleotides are TGTGCCAGCAGCCCGACACCCTACGAGCAGTACTTC.

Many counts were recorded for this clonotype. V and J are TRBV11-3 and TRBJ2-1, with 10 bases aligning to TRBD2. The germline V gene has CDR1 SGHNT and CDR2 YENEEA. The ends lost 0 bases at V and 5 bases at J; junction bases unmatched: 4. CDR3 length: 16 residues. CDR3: CASSLESLAGDNEQFF. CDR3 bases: TGTGCCAGCAGCTTAGAGTCCCTAGCGGGGGACAATGAGCAGTTCTTC.

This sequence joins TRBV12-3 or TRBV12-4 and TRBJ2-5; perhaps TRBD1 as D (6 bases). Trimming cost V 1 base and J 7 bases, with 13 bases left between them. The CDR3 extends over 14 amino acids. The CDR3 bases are TGTGCCAGCAGTTTAGGGCCCCGAGGGGGGACCCAGTACTTC. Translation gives CASSLGPRGGTQYF.

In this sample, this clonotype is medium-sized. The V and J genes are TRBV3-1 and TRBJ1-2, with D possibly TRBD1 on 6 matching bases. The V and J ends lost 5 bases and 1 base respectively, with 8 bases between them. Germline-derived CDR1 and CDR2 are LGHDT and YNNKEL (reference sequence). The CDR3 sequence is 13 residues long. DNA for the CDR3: TGTGCCAGCAGCAAGGACAGTAACTATGGCTACACCTTC. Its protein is CASSKDSNYGYTF. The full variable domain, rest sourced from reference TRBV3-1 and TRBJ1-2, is DTAVSQTPKYLVTQMGNDKSIKCEQNLGHDTMYWYKQDSKKFLKIMFSYNNKELIINETVPNRFSPKSPDKAHLNLHINSLELGDSAVYFCASSKDSNYGYTFGSGTRLTVV.

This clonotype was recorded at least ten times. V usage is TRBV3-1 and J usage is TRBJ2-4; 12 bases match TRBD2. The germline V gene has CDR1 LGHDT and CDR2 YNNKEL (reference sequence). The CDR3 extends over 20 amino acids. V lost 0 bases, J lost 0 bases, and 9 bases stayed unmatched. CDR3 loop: CASSQDRRTSGVLAKNIQYF. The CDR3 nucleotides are TGTGCCAGCAGCCAAGATCGAAGGACTAGCGGGGTGTTAGCCAAAAACATTCAGTACTTC.

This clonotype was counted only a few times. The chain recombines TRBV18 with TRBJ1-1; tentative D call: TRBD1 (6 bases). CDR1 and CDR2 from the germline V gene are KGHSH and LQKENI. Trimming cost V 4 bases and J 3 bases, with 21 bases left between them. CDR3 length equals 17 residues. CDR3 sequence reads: CASSQGPLGAYDTEAFF. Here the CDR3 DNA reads TGTGCCAGCTCACAGGGGCCCTTGGGGGCTTATGACACTGAAGCTTTCTTT.